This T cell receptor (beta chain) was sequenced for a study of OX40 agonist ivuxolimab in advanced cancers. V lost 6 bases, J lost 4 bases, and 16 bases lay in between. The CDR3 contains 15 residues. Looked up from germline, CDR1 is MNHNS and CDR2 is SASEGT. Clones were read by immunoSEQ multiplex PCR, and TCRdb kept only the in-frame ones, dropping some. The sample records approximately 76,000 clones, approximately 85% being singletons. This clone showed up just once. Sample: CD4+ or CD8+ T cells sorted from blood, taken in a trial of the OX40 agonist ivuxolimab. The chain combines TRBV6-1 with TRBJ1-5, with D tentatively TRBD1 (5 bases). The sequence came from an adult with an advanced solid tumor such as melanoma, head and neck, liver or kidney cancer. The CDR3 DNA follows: TGTGCCAGCAGCCTGACGGGGGTAGGTAATCAGCCCCAGCATTTT. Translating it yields CASSLTGVGNQPQHF.